This TCR beta chain was sequenced during a study of Ad26.COV2.S vaccination and SARS-CoV-2 variants. Study in general: Dosing was one shot or two shots 56 days apart.

Sequencing was performed with immunoSEQ multiplex PCR; in TCRdb, only in-frame clones are kept and a portion is missing. The data contain 510,000 or so clones, around 85% of them seen just once; the ten biggest clones take up 9.5% to 15%. Per germline, CDR1 SGHVS and CDR2 FQNEAQ. The CDR3 contains 13 residues. V lost 1 base to trimming and J lost 5 bases, with 6 bases between them. Regarding treatment: over 15 received Ad26.COV2.S at low or high dose, single or two shots; several received placebo; per-sample allocation not given. The samples date from day 63 after the first vaccine or placebo injection. An adult aged 18-55 years in Boston served as the donor. An Ad26 vector expressing Wuhan-strain SARS-CoV-2 spike served as the vaccine. As to this clone: Its antigen is as yet unknown.

Whole-study results and caveats: It was reported that spike-specific CD8+ and CD4+ T cell responses were substantially broad after vaccination.

The origin of this receptor is a person aged 18-60 years who received the Ad26.COV2.S COVID-19 vaccine or a placebo. This chain links TRBV7-8 with TRBJ1-5; D not certain. The specimen comprised peripheral blood, sampled in a trial of Ad26.COV2.S vaccine versus placebo. In nucleotides, the CDR3 is TGTGCCAGCAGCTTAGGAGAGGATCAGCCCCAGCATTTT. Its translation: CASSLGEDQPQHF.